This T cell receptor beta chain was recovered during a study of technical replicates of blood from several donors. Only one count was recorded for this clone. Sequencing used immunoSEQ multiplex PCR; TCRdb keeps in-frame clones, though not all of them. The sample has about 83,000 clones; roughly 94% are singletons. Trimming stripped 1 base from V and 1 base from J, with 16 bases between. Germline CDR1 reads SEHNR; CDR2 reads FQNEAQ (reference sequence). The length of the CDR3 is 17 residues. The V and J genes are TRBV7-9 and TRBJ1-1, with D maybe TRBD1 (5 bases). This TCR was recovered from a human donor in good health. The sequenced material came from T cells isolated from PBMCs. The CDR3 sequence is CASSLEEFQGRNTEAFF. The CDR3 DNA sequence: TGTGCCAGCAGCTTAGAAGAGTTCCAGGGAAGGAACACTGAAGCTTTCTTT.